These T cell receptor beta chains were read from a single sample in a study of CD8+CD57+ T cells in acquired aplastic anemia. TCRdb re-called the reads with MiXCR, one entry per CDR3 protein. The table records some 170,000 distinct CDR3 sequences, around half of them present only once. Sequenced sample: sorted CD4+, CD8+, or CD8+CD57+ T cells (not recorded which) from PBMCs. The receptors stem from a human donor with aplastic anemia. CDR3s include the opening cysteine and the closing phenylalanine or tryptophan. Each record gives: J gene, D gene, clone size, V gene, CDR3 protein, CDR3 DNA. A D gene is named only where the DNA matches it firmly. Clone size is stated in some rows and not others, as once, few, many or a class when expanded.

TRBJ1-6	NA	few	TRBV27	CASRTAERVYNSPLHF	TGTGCCAGCAGGACAGCCGAACGGGTTTATAATTCACCCCTCCACTTT
TRBJ1-2	NA	NA	TRBV7-9	CASSFPNSDGYTF	TGTGCCAGCAGCTTCCCGAATTCGGATGGCTACACCTTC
TRBJ1-2	TRBD1	many	TRBV25-1	CASTPTGGPNYGYTF	TGTGCCAGCACCCCGACAGGGGGCCCTAACTATGGCTACACCTTC
TRBJ1-1	NA	once	TRBV19	CASTTRGRNTEAFF	TGTGCCAGTACAACCAGGGGAAGGAACACTGAAGCTTTCTTT
TRBJ2-5	NA	NA	TRBV25-1	CASSESPTADEAQYF	TGTGCCAGCAGTGAGTCTCCCACGGCTGACGAGGCCCAGTACTTC
TRBJ2-5	NA	NA	TRBV7-9	CASSLGAEETQYF	TGTGCCAGCAGCTTAGGGGCAGAAGAGACCCAGTACTTC
TRBJ2-1	TRBD2	NA	TRBV15	CATSRDPGTSGGPTIF	TGTGCCACCAGCAGAGATCCTGGGACTAGCGGGGGCCCAACAATCTTC
TRBJ2-7	TRBD2	many	TRBV19	CASSQWTSGGSGSYEQYF	TGTGCCAGTAGTCAGTGGACTAGCGGGGGGTCCGGCTCCTACGAGCAGTACTTC
TRBJ1-5	NA	many	TRBV12-3/TRBV12-4	CASSSSQARDQPQHF	TGTGCCAGCAGTTCTTCTCAGGCCAGGGATCAGCCCCAGCATTTT
TRBJ2-1	TRBD2	few	TRBV11-2	CASSSSGGDSYNEQFF	TGTGCCAGCAGCTCAAGCGGGGGCGACTCCTACAATGAGCAGTTCTTC
TRBJ2-5	TRBD2	many	TRBV9	CASSVGWAGTSTETQYF	TGTGCCAGCAGCGTAGGGTGGGCGGGGACTAGTACGGAGACCCAGTACTTC
TRBJ2-2	NA	NA	TRBV19	CASSIAGRSTGELFF	TGTGCCAGTAGTATAGCGGGGAGGAGCACCGGGGAGCTGTTTTTT
TRBJ2-1	TRBD2	NA	TRBV11-2	CASSATSGEYNEQFF	TGTGCCAGCAGCGCCACTAGCGGGGAGTACAATGAGCAGTTCTTC
TRBJ1-2	TRBD1	many	TRBV2	CASSQTTGGNGYTF	TGTGCCAGCAGTCAGACGACAGGGGGTAATGGCTACACCTTC
TRBJ1-3	NA	NA	TRBV27	CASSSVISGNTIYF	TGTGCCAGCAGTTCGGTAATCTCTGGAAACACCATATATTTT
TRBJ1-2	TRBD1	many	TRBV12-5	CASGLEGAGGYTF	TGTGCTAGTGGTTTGGAGGGGGCAGGTGGCTACACCTTC
TRBJ1-6	NA	NA	TRBV19	CASSVQGLNSPLHF	TGTGCCAGTAGCGTGCAGGGGCTAAATTCACCCCTCCACTTT
TRBJ2-3	NA	NA	TRBV20-1	CSASFQQHTDTQYF	TGCAGTGCTAGTTTCCAGCAGCACACAGATACGCAGTATTTT
TRBJ2-7	TRBD2	NA	TRBV25-1	CASSSRTSGNTYEQYF	TGTGCCAGCAGTTCGCGGACTAGCGGGAATACCTACGAGCAGTACTTC
TRBJ2-2	TRBD2	many	TRBV20-1	CSAKAGTTNTGELFF	TGCAGTGCTAAGGCCGGGACTACCAACACCGGGGAGCTGTTTTTT
TRBJ1-2	NA	many	TRBV12-3/TRBV12-4	CASSAHSDGYTF	TGTGCCAGCAGTGCCCATTCGGATGGCTACACCTTC
TRBJ2-1	TRBD2	many	TRBV11-1	CASSTAGGNEQFF	TGTGCCAGCAGCACAGCGGGGGGGAATGAGCAGTTCTTC
TRBJ2-5	NA	NA	TRBV7-6	CASSLGGQEPQYF	TGTGCCAGCAGCTTGGGGGGCCAAGAGCCCCAGTACTTC
TRBJ2-3	TRBD2	NA	TRBV6-2/TRBV6-3	CASSSGSGGRVDTQYF	TGTGCCAGCAGTTCTGGGAGCGGGGGGCGGGTAGATACGCAGTATTTT
TRBJ1-5	NA	NA	TRBV25-1	CASSESGVGQPRHF	TGTGCCAGCAGTGAATCGGGGGTGGGTCAGCCCCGGCATTTT
TRBJ2-3	NA	NA	TRBV2	CAGSVTDTQYF	TGTGCCGGCAGTGTAACAGATACGCAGTATTTT
TRBJ2-2	TRBD1	NA	TRBV10-3	CAIGQGGELFF	TGTGCCATAGGACAGGGCGGGGAGCTGTTTTTT
TRBJ1-2	NA	few	TRBV15	CATSRDGGDGIYGYTF	TGTGCCACCAGCAGAGATGGAGGAGACGGGATCTATGGCTACACCTTC
TRBJ2-7	TRBD2	NA	TRBV2	CASNLAGGTYELYF	TGTGCCAGCAATCTAGCGGGGGGAACTTACGAGCTGTACTTC
TRBJ2-7	TRBD2	NA	TRBV12-3/TRBV12-4	CASSPFAGAYEQYF	TGTGCCAGCAGCCCCTTCGCGGGAGCCTACGAGCAGTACTTC
TRBJ2-7	TRBD1	many	TRBV2	CASSGDRQYEQYF	TGTGCCAGCAGTGGGGACAGGCAGTACGAGCAGTACTTC
TRBJ2-3	TRBD2	few	TRBV25-1	CASSEGGGADTQYF	TGTGCCAGCAGTGAAGGGGGGGGAGCAGATACGCAGTATTTT
TRBJ2-1	NA	NA	TRBV4-1	CASSQVPRTGRDEQFF	TGCGCCAGCAGCCAAGTTCCCCGGACAGGGAGGGATGAGCAGTTCTTC
TRBJ2-7	TRBD1	many	TRBV7-2	CASSLVKQGTYEQYF	TGTGCCAGCAGCTTAGTGAAACAGGGGACCTACGAGCAGTACTTC
TRBJ2-7	NA	many	TRBV5-5	CASSLAGVLYEQYF	TGTGCCAGCAGCTTGGCAGGGGTGTTATACGAGCAGTACTTC
TRBJ1-5	NA	NA	TRBV19	CASKGQYSNQPQHF	TGTGCCAGTAAGGGACAATATAGCAATCAGCCCCAGCATTTT
TRBJ2-3	TRBD2	NA	TRBV4-2	CASSRKKTSGTSTDTQYF	TGTGCCAGCAGCCGGAAAAAGACTAGCGGGACTAGCACAGATACGCAGTATTTT
TRBJ1-6	NA	many	TRBV9	CASSVGGTNSPLHF	TGTGCCAGCAGCGTAGGGGGGACTAATTCACCCCTCCACTTT
TRBJ2-3	NA	few	TRBV11-2	CASSSGPTDWADTQYF	TGTGCCAGCAGCTCTGGACCGACAGATTGGGCAGATACGCAGTATTTT
TRBJ1-2	NA	NA	TRBV18	CASSLGTALYGYTF	TGTGCCAGCTCATTAGGCACGGCCCTATATGGCTACACCTTC
TRBJ1-5	TRBD1	NA	TRBV7-8	CASSFGQAQHF	TGTGCCAGCAGCTTCGGACAGGCACAGCATTTT
TRBJ1-6	TRBD1	NA	TRBV4-2	CASNYEGQGRSPLHF	TGTGCCAGCAACTATGAAGGACAGGGCAGATCACCCCTCCACTTT
TRBJ1-5	TRBD1	many	TRBV20-1	CSAGRVTGEPQPQHF	TGCAGTGCGGGGCGGGTTACAGGGGAACCTCAGCCCCAGCATTTT
TRBJ2-7	NA	NA	TRBV19	CASSNAYEQYF	TGTGCCAGTTCGAACGCGTACGAGCAGTACTTC
TRBJ1-2	NA	few	TRBV15	CATSRVSDSNYGYTF	TGTGCCACCAGCAGAGTCTCGGATTCTAACTATGGCTACACCTTC